The T cell receptor (beta chain) under discussion was sequenced for a study of control samples from healthy donors and cancer patients. Profiling relied on immunoSEQ multiplex PCR, and the TCRdb table lists in-frame clones only, not all of them. The sample shows 90,000 to 150,000 clones, 80% to 90% of them seen only once. The germline V gene encodes CDR1 LNHDA and CDR2 SQIVND (reference sequence). CDR3 size: 14 residues. Trimming took off 7 bases at V and 3 bases at J, with 13 bases between the two ends. Sequencing was carried out using blood. This chain uses TRBV19 with TRBJ1-5; a weak D match, TRBD1 (5 bases). The receptor's source is a man aged 45-60 years in good health. DNA of the CDR3: TGTGCCAGTAAGACAGAAGGAATCAATCAGCCCCAGCATTTT. Translated, it gives CASKTEGINQPQHF.